Listed here is a single T cell receptor (beta chain). What it binds is not known. The record originates from a study of T cell responses to AZD1222 COVID-19 vaccine. Overall study results and limits: Close to half of spike-specific TCRs reportedly recognize unmutated variant regions. Donors were largely white British and mainly female; clonal diversity was possibly underestimated. Just a handful of people given AZD1222 tested seropositive at baseline.

This CDR3 has 15 residues. Germline V lookup: CDR1 SGHDT, CDR2 YYEEEE. V was pared by 1 base and J by 2 bases, with 9 bases between. Method: immunoSEQ multiplex PCR; TCRdb's copy keeps in-frame clones and lacks some. The repertoire holds about 150,000 clones, with approximately 90% as singletons. The source was peripheral blood, collected on day 0 of AZD1222 vaccination. The TCR was taken from an adult in good health. This sequence joins TRBV5-6 and TRBJ2-2; D unclear. The DNA for the CDR3 is TGTGCCAGCAGCTTGAGGCCAGACAACACCGGGGAGCTGTTTTTT. Protein product: CASSLRPDNTGELFF.